The entry that follows covers one T cell receptor beta chain sequence. The CDR3 spans 11 residues. CDR1 and CDR2 (germline): SNHLY, FYNNEI. Losses at the gene ends were 6 bases for V and 15 bases for J; bases not matched to a gene: 6. This sample stems from a study of blood T cell repertoires in COVID-19. Study at large: Samples came from the United States, Italy and Spain, spanning acute and convalescent COVID-19.

In the original processing: Amplification with reference gene primers provided the estimates of nucleated cell counts. The data were produced by immunoSEQ multiplex PCR, yet TCRdb's version contains in-frame clones alone and is incomplete. V and J calls and clone size are given by that table; D and trimming were obtained from the DNA. Among about 180,000 clones listed, under 90% were seen once. The V and J genes are TRBV2 and TRBJ1-4; 8 nucleotides match TRBD1. The sequenced sample consisted of peripheral blood. The clonotype was recovered from a person aged 65 to 85 with COVID-19, enrolled during active disease. The CDR3 DNA follows: TGTGCCAGCAGGAGGACAGGGTGGTTGTTTTTT. It translates to CASRRTGWLFF.